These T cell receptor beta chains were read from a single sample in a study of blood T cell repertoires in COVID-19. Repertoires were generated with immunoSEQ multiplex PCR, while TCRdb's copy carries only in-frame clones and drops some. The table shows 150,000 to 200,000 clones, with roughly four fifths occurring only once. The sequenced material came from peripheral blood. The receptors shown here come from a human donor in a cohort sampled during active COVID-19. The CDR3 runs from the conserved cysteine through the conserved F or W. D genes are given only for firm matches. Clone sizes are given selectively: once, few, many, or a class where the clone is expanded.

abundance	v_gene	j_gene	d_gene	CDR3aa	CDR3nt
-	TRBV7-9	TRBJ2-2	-	CASSLPSPWELFF	TGTGCCAGCAGCTTACCCAGTCCTTGGGAGCTGTTTTTT
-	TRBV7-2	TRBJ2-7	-	CASSTRDKLYEQYF	TGTGCCAGCAGCACCCGGGACAAACTCTACGAGCAGTACTTC
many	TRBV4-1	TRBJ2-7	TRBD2	CASSQAGLAGLTYEQYF	TGCGCCAGCAGCCAAGCCGGACTAGCGGGATTAACCTACGAGCAGTACTTC
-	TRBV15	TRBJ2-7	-	CATSRDFSEQYF	TGTGCCACCAGCCGGGACTTCAGCGAGCAGTACTTC
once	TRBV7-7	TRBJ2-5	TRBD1	CASSLAPGQRETQYF	TGTGCCAGCAGCTTAGCCCCGGGACAGCGAGAGACCCAGTACTTC
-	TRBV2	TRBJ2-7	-	CASSVGDSIFTYEQYF	TGTGCCAGCAGCGTGGGGGACTCAATATTCACCTACGAGCAGTACTTC
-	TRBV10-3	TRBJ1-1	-	CAIREGLMNTEAFF	TGTGCCATCAGGGAGGGGCTCATGAACACTGAAGCTTTCTTT
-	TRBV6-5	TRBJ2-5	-	CASSRRVAGETQYF	TGTGCCAGCAGTCGCAGGGTCGCAGGAGAGACCCAGTACTTC
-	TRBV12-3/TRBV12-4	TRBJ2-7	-	CASSRGYYEQYF	TGTGCCAGCAGTCGAGGGTACTACGAGCAGTACTTC
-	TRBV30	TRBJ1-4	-	CAWSVRRGFEKLFF	TGTGCCTGGAGTGTACGTCGGGGGTTTGAAAAACTGTTTTTT
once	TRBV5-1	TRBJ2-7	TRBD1	CASSLGTGLDEQYF	TGCGCCAGCAGCTTAGGGACAGGGCTTGACGAGCAGTACTTC
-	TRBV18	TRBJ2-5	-	CASSLRRGAVEETQYF	TGTGCCAGCTCACTGAGGAGGGGAGCGGTGGAAGAGACCCAGTACTTC
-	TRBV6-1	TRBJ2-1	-	CASSEWVADEQFF	TGTGCCAGCAGTGAATGGGTCGCGGATGAGCAGTTCTTC
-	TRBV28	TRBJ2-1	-	CASRSYRISSYNEQFF	TGTGCCAGCAGAAGTTACAGGATCAGCTCCTACAATGAGCAGTTCTTC
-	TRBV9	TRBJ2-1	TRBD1	CASSPGQGADEQFF	TGTGCCAGCAGCCCGGGACAGGGGGCCGATGAGCAGTTCTTC
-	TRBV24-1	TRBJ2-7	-	CATRRGSGHEQYF	TGTGCCACCAGGAGGGGGTCGGGCCACGAGCAGTACTTC
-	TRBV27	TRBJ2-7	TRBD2	CASSGANSYEQYF	TGTGCCAGTAGCGGGGCTAACTCCTACGAGCAGTACTTC
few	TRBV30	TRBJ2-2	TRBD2	CAWRGTRIPGELFF	TGTGCCTGGAGGGGGACTAGGATCCCCGGGGAGCTGTTTTTT
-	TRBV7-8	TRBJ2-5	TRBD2	CASSPQGGSQGETQYF	TGTGCCAGCAGCCCCCAAGGCGGGAGTCAGGGAGAGACCCAGTACTTC
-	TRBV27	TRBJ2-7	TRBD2	CASSPRGDSYEQYF	TGTGCCAGCAGCCCCCGGGGGGACTCCTACGAGCAGTACTTC
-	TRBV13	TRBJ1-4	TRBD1	CASSLGGTGGEKLFF	TGTGCCAGCAGCTTAGGCGGGACAGGGGGCGAAAAACTGTTTTTT
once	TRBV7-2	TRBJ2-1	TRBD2	CASSPPGAGSQEQFF	TGTGCCAGCAGCCCTCCGGGAGCGGGGTCTCAAGAGCAGTTCTTC
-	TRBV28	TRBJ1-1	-	CASLTWSPGMNTEAFF	TGTGCCAGCCTAACTTGGTCACCAGGCATGAACACTGAAGCTTTCTTT
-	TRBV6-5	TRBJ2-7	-	CASSSTENEQYF	TGTGCCAGCAGTTCGACGGAGAACGAGCAGTACTTC
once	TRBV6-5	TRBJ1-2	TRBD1	CASSYGTGNYGYTF	TGTGCCAGCAGTTACGGGACAGGGAACTATGGCTACACCTTC
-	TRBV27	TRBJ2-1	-	CASSLSRYNEQFF	TGTGCCAGCAGTTTATCGCGGTACAATGAGCAGTTCTTC
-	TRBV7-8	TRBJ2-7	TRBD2	CASSLGTSGSYEQYF	TGTGCCAGCAGCCTAGGGACTAGCGGGAGCTACGAGCAGTACTTC
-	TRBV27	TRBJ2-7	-	CASSVTGPSYEQYF	TGTGCCAGCAGTGTAACAGGTCCCTCCTACGAGCAGTACTTC
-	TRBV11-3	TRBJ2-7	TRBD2	CASSFSGGPSYEQYF	TGTGCCAGCAGCTTTAGCGGGGGGCCATCCTACGAGCAGTACTTC
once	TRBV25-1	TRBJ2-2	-	CASSESVTGELFF	TGTGCCAGCAGTGAATCGGTCACCGGGGAGCTGTTTTTT
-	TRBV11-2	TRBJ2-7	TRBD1	CASSPIRRDRTYEQYF	TGTGCCAGCAGCCCCATCCGACGGGACAGAACCTACGAGCAGTACTTC
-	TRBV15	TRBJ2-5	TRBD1	CATSRGTGAKGDQETQYF	TGTGCCACCAGCAGAGGGACAGGGGCGAAAGGGGACCAAGAGACCCAGTACTTC
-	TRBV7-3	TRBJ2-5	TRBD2	CASSLTRGEETQYF	TGTGCCAGCAGCTTAACGCGGGGGGAAGAGACCCAGTACTTC
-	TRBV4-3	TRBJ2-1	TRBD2	CASSQTFSSGHGEQFF	TGCGCCAGCAGCCAAACGTTCTCTAGCGGACACGGTGAGCAGTTCTTC
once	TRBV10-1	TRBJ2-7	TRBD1	CASTHRGPTYEQYF	TGCGCCAGCACTCACAGGGGGCCTACCTACGAGCAGTACTTC
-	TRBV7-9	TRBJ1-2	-	CASSKPGNYGYTF	TGTGCCAGCAGCAAACCGGGAAACTATGGCTACACCTTC
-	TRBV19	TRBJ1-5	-	CASRPKTGINQPQHF	TGTGCCAGTAGGCCTAAGACAGGAATCAATCAGCCCCAGCATTTT